This TCR beta chain was captured in a study of blood T cell repertoires in COVID-19. Overall study context: Sites across the United States, Italy and Spain contributed samples from acute and convalescent COVID-19.

Repertoires were generated with immunoSEQ multiplex PCR, while TCRdb's copy carries only in-frame clones and drops some. The repertoire consists of about 59,000 clones, with over 75% occurring once and the leading ten covering 5% to 6.5%. V lost 2 bases and J lost 3, with 8 bases in between. CDR3 size: 14 residues. CDR1 is SGHAT, CDR2 FQNNGV, per germline. The chain links TRBV11-2 to TRBJ1-3; D gene unclear. This clonotype originated in a man of 80 years or more in a cohort sampled during active COVID-19. Sequences were obtained from peripheral blood. CDR3 amino acids: CASSLKPGGNTIYF. The CDR3 nucleotides read TGTGCCAGCAGCTTAAAGCCAGGTGGAAACACCATATATTTT.